This T cell receptor (beta chain) was identified in a study of T cell responses to AZD1222 COVID-19 vaccine. Study background: Second-dose schedules of about 4 or about 12 weeks were combined. Whole-study results and caveats: Spike was spanned by vaccine-associated CD4 TCRs, with dominance at 160-218 and 743-854. Most donors were white British and more were female, and clonal diversity was possibly underestimated.

The data were produced by immunoSEQ multiplex PCR, yet TCRdb's version contains in-frame clones alone and is incomplete. The sample holds roughly 100,000 clones, 80% to 90% seen once. This CDR3 spans 17 amino acids. V lost 4 bases to trimming and J lost 0 bases; unmatched junction nucleotides: 5. Looked up from germline, CDR1 is SGHNT and CDR2 is YENEEA. A note on this clone: Antigen unknown.

The chain employs TRBV11-3 and TRBJ2-2; TRBD2 aligns across 10 bases. The sequence derives from an adult in good health. The sequencing here drew on peripheral blood, taken on day 0 of AZD1222 vaccination. For the CDR3, the DNA is TGTGCCAGCAGCTCCCACCTAGCGGGGGCGAACACCGGGGAGCTGTTTTTT. Residues: CASSSHLAGANTGELFF. The whole variable domain, remainder taken from reference TRBV11-3 and TRBJ2-2, is EAGVVQSPRYKIIEKKQPVAFWCNPISGHNTLYWYLQNLGQGPELLIRYENEEAVDDSQLPKDRFSAERLKGVDSTLKIQPAELGDSAVYLCASSSHLAGANTGELFFGEGSRLTVL.